This TCR beta chain was found in a study of blood T cells in healthy people across ages. General study findings and limits: Correlation between TCR beta diversity and naive T cell percentage was strong. Age advanced and TCR beta diversity per million T cells fell, roughly linearly.

On this clonotype: Its antigen is not identified. This may come from a read error, since a much larger clone is one base off.

A minimum of 6 micrograms of total RNA was extracted per sample. The germline V gene encodes CDR1 SQVTM and CDR2 ANQGSEA. The V gene end was trimmed by 7 bases and the J gene end by 15 bases; junction bases not matched to a gene: 9. The length of the CDR3 is 12 residues. A second about 7 to 12 cycle PCR used barcoded and J-beta primers. With 12 random nucleotides, a template-switch adaptor tagged each individual cDNA molecule. Each CDR3 protein is one row after TCRdb ran MiXCR on the 5' RACE reads. Here the sample spans 380,000 or so distinct CDR3 sequences, about 55% being singletons. The sample comprised blood. The gene calls are TRBV29-1 and TRBJ2-1, with 13 nucleotides matching TRBD2. The sequence was obtained from a man in his fifties or sixties in good health. As DNA, the CDR3 is TGCAGCGCCGGGACTAGCGGGAAGGCCGGGTTCTTC. Amino acids: CSAGTSGKAGFF.